One sample yielded the 23 T cell receptor beta chains listed below, sequenced in a study of T cells after posttransplantation cyclophosphamide. The data were produced by immunoSEQ multiplex PCR, yet TCRdb's version contains in-frame clones alone and is incomplete. This record lists about 39,000 clones, none seen once only, and the top ten clones contain 4.5%. Input material: PBMCs. These receptors were taken from a woman aged 45-65 years in good health and a related stem cell transplant donor.

The CDR3 nucleotides read TGTGCCAGCAGGGAGACAGGAAACAATTCACCCCTCCACTTT. Residues: CASRETGNNSPLHF. The chain links TRBV2 to TRBJ1-6, with D possibly TRBD1 on 6 matching bases. V lost 6 bases and J lost 7, with 13 bases in between. The CDR3 loop spans 14 amino acids. Germline lookup yields CDR1 SNHLY and CDR2 FYNNEI. Full variable domain (outside the CDR3, taken from reference TRBV2 and TRBJ1-6): EPEVTQTPSHQVTQMGQEVILRCVPISNHLYFYWYRQILGQKVEFLVSFYNNEISEKSEIFDDQFSVERPDGSNFTLKIRSTKLEDSAMYFCASRETGNNSPLHFGNGTRLTVT.

This clone was observed many times. This chain links TRBV7-2 with TRBJ2-7, with D possibly TRBD1 on 5 matching bases. This CDR3 is built from 14 residues. The V gene's germline CDR1 is SGHTA and CDR2 FQGNSA. V was trimmed by 5 bases and J by 2 bases, leaving 13 bases between them. The CDR3 DNA reads as TGTGCCAGCAGCCCCCTAGGGGTTACCTACGAGCAGTACTTC. This sequence encodes CASSPLGVTYEQYF.

The chain combines TRBV18 with TRBJ2-5, with D uncertain. V was clipped by 4 bases and J by 5 bases, with 11 bases between them. The germline CDR1 and CDR2 sequences are KGHSH and LQKENI. The CDR3 is made up of 13 amino acids. As DNA, the CDR3 is TGTGCCAGCTCACACTCGATGTGGGAGACCCAGTACTTC. Translation: CASSHSMWETQYF.

This clone was detected only a few times. The genes are TRBV27 and TRBJ2-3; tentative D call: TRBD2 (6 bases). Germline loops: CDR1 MNHEY, CDR2 SMNVEV (reference sequence). V dropped 2 bases and J dropped 3 bases, with 15 bases sitting between them. The length of the CDR3 is 16 residues. The CDR3 DNA is TGTGCCAGCAGTTTAGGGTGGAATGGGAGGACAGATACGCAGTATTTT. Its protein is CASSLGWNGRTDTQYF.

This clone was detected many times. The rearrangement uses TRBV6-1 and TRBJ2-5; TRBD1 matches at 7 bases. CDR3 length: 13 amino acids. Looked up from germline, CDR1 is MNHNS and CDR2 is SASEGT. Losses at the gene ends were 7 bases for V and 1 base for J; bases not matched to a gene: 3. CDR3 DNA: TGTGCCAGCAACAGACAGGGCCAAGAGACCCAGTACTTC. Translating it yields CASNRQGQETQYF.

This clone appeared many times. This chain joins TRBV4-1 and TRBJ2-7, with 7 bases that match TRBD1. Germline CDR1 is MGHRA and CDR2 is YSYEKL. CDR3 size: 15 residues. V lost 4 bases and J lost 0; bases outside the gene matches: 6. The CDR3 DNA follows: TGCGCCAGCAGCCCGGCAGGGGGTCGCTCCTACGAGCAGTACTTC. Its protein product is CASSPAGGRSYEQYF.

This clone was counted at least ten times. The rearrangement uses TRBV18 and TRBJ1-5; TRBD1 matches at 10 bases. V lost 5 bases to trimming and J lost 6 bases; unmatched junction nucleotides: 4. The CDR3 covers 14 residues. Looked up from germline, CDR1 is KGHSH and CDR2 is LQKENI. The CDR3 protein is CASSDRGRGQPQHF. CDR3 DNA sequence: TGTGCCAGCTCAGACAGGGGGCGCGGTCAGCCCCAGCATTTT.

This clone was counted ten times or more. This chain links TRBV7-2 with TRBJ2-7; D is possibly TRBD2 (6 bases). Trimming removed 1 base at V and 3 bases at J, with 13 bases between. CDR3 length equals 15 residues. Germline CDR1 reads SGHTA; CDR2 reads FQGNSA. This chain's CDR3 is CASSLGAGLSYEQYF. DNA of the CDR3: TGTGCCAGCAGCTTAGGGGCGGGGCTGAGCTACGAGCAGTACTTC. Combining the CDR3 with reference TRBV7-2 and TRBJ2-7 gives the whole variable domain GAGVSQSPSNKVTEKGKDVELRCDPISGHTALYWYRQSLGQGLEFLIYFQGNSAPDKSGLPSDRFSAERTGGSVSTLTIQRTQQEDSAVYLCASSLGAGLSYEQYFGPGTRLTVT.

At least ten counts were recorded for this clone. The V call is TRBV15, the J call TRBJ2-7; possibly TRBD2 for D (6 bases). Germline V gives CDR1 LNHNV, CDR2 YYDKDF (reference sequence). The CDR3 runs 12 residues. CDR3 sequence (DNA): TGTGCTTCCGGCGGGCGGGGCCTGGAGCAGTACTTC. This sequence encodes CASGGRGLEQYF.

This chain links TRBV28 with TRBJ1-2; 12 positions agree with TRBD1. The V gene end was trimmed by 3 bases and the J gene end by 8 bases; junction bases not matched to a gene: 7. Germline assignment: CDR1 MDHEN and CDR2 SYDVKM. There are 15 residues in the CDR3. CDR3 DNA sequence: TGTGCCAGCAGTTTCTGGGACAGGGGGCAAAGCGGCTACACCTTC. Translation gives CASSFWDRGQSGYTF.

This clone has a count of ten or more. This chain joins TRBV19 and TRBJ1-1; D gene ambiguous. The germline CDR1 and CDR2 sequences are LNHDA and SQIVND (reference sequence). V was cut by 6 bases and J by 5 bases, with 16 bases left in between. The CDR3 has 14 residues. The CDR3 region is CASRPEGFRTEAFF. The CDR3 DNA is TGTGCCAGTAGACCGGAGGGTTTTCGGACTGAAGCTTTCTTT.

This clone was recorded many times. The genes are TRBV18 and TRBJ2-3, with 8 positions matching TRBD2. The germline V gene encodes CDR1 KGHSH and CDR2 LQKENI. CDR3 length: 16 amino acids. The J segment lost 2 bases and the V segment lost 6 bases, leaving 10 bases of the junction unmatched. CDR3 nucleotides: TGTGCCAGCTCCCCCAGGAGTAGCGGGATCACAGATACGCAGTATTTT. Amino acids: CASSPRSSGITDTQYF.

This clone was detected many times. The CDR3: CASSYDRPYYNEQFF. The CDR3 bases are TGTGCCAGCAGTTACGACAGGCCCTACTACAATGAGCAGTTCTTC. The chain joins TRBV6-5 to TRBJ2-1; possibly TRBD1 for D (6 bases). Germline V gives CDR1 MNHEY, CDR2 SVGAGI. Trimming took 2 bases from V and 3 from J, leaving 11 bases between them. This CDR3 has 15 residues.

This clone was recorded many times. The chain has TRBV30 and TRBJ1-6; perhaps TRBD1 as D (6 bases). From germline, CDR1 is GTSNPN and CDR2 SVGIG (reference sequence). CDR3 length equals 13 residues. V was cut by 2 bases and J by 10 bases, with 12 bases left in between. In DNA, the CDR3 is TGTGCCTGGAGTATACAGGGACGCTCACCCCTCCACTTT. It encodes CAWSIQGRSPLHF.

This clone came up many times. Here the CDR3 reads CASSVGWSGLAEAFF. The DNA for the CDR3 is TGTGCCAGCAGCGTAGGGTGGTCGGGTCTCGCTGAAGCTTTCTTT. The rearrangement uses TRBV9 and TRBJ1-1; D is unresolved. CDR1 is SGDLS and CDR2 is YYNGEE in the germline V gene. Trimming shortened V by 0 bases and J by 6 bases, and 15 bases separated the two germline ends. The CDR3 contains 15 residues. Filled out from reference TRBV9 and TRBJ1-1, the complete variable domain reads DSGVTQTPKHLITATGQRVTLRCSPRSGDLSVYWYQQSLDQGLQFLIQYYNGEERAKGNILERFSAQQFPDLHSELNLSSLELGDSALYFCASSVGWSGLAEAFFGQGTRLTVV.

This clone was counted many times. The J gene is TRBJ2-1, the V gene TRBV12-5; 9 bases fit TRBD1. V lost 6 bases, J lost 7 bases, and 13 bases stayed unmatched. CDR1 and CDR2 from the germline V gene are LGHNT and FRNRAP. The CDR3 is 16 residues long. CDR3 protein: CASGLPDRGRVNEQFF. The DNA of the CDR3 is TGTGCTAGTGGCCTCCCAGACAGGGGGAGGGTAAATGAGCAGTTCTTC.

This clone was recorded at least ten times. This sequence joins TRBV5-1 and TRBJ2-3; D might be TRBD2 (6 bases). Germline lookup yields CDR1 SGHRS and CDR2 YFSETQ. Trimming removed 4 bases at V and 9 bases at J, with 15 bases between. CDR3 size: 13 residues. This chain's CDR3 is CASSPTEGLTQYF. CDR3 nucleotides: TGCGCCAGCAGCCCTACGGAGGGTTTAACGCAGTATTTT. Full variable domain (remainder filled in from reference TRBV5-1 and TRBJ2-3): KAGVTQTPRYLIKTRGQQVTLSCSPISGHRSVSWYQQTPGQGLQFLFEYFSETQRNKGNFPGRFSGRQFSNSRSEMNVSTLELGDSALYLCASSPTEGLTQYFGPGTRLTVL.

This clone was counted at least ten times. The chain links TRBV12-2 to TRBJ1-5; the D call of TRBD1 is as the table states it, not checked on the DNA. TRBV12-2 is tagged as a pseudogene. The CDR3 consists of 16 residues. This CDR3 reads CASRSRTGNGNQPQHF. The CDR3 DNA is TGTGCAAGTCGATCCCGGACAGGGAATGGCAATCAGCCCCAGCATTTT.

This clone was recorded at least ten times. The chain has TRBV5-1 and TRBJ2-2; 7 nucleotides agree with TRBD1. In germline, CDR1 is SGHRS, CDR2 YFSETQ. This CDR3 is 16 amino acids long. The ends lost 1 base at V and 6 bases at J; junction bases unmatched: 9. Here the CDR3 reads CASSLRRTGVAGELFF. The CDR3 nucleotides are TGCGCCAGCAGCTTGCGAAGGACAGGAGTAGCCGGGGAGCTGTTTTTT.

Ten or more counts support this clone. J is TRBJ1-3 and V is TRBV2, with 7 bases fitting TRBD1. The germline V gene encodes CDR1 SNHLY and CDR2 FYNNEI. The J segment lost 4 bases and the V segment lost 8 bases, leaving 5 bases of the junction unmatched. CDR3 length: 13 residues. The CDR3 reads CASSGTEGNTIYF. CDR3 in DNA: TGTGCCAGCTCCGGGACAGAAGGAAACACCATATATTTT.

This clone has at least ten counts. The chain combines TRBV7-9 with TRBJ1-1, with 9 bases matching TRBD1. The germline CDR1 and CDR2 sequences are SEHNR and FQNEAQ (reference sequence). V lost 5 bases and J lost 5; bases outside the gene matches: 12. CDR3 size: 16 residues. The DNA for the CDR3 is TGTGCCAGCAGCCGCTGGGTAGGGACAGGGAGGACTGAAGCTTTCTTT. Encoded protein: CASSRWVGTGRTEAFF.

This clone was counted many times. The genes are TRBV9 and TRBJ2-7; D is uncertain. The length of the CDR3 is 14 residues. The V gene's germline CDR1 is SGDLS and CDR2 YYNGEE. Trimming left V 1 base short and J 1 base short, with 9 bases between. CDR3 protein: CASSVYPESYEQYF. For the CDR3, the DNA is TGTGCCAGCAGCGTATACCCGGAGTCCTACGAGCAGTACTTC.

This clone was observed many times. The gene calls are TRBV5-1 and TRBJ2-3, with 15 bases aligning to TRBD2. Germline assignment: CDR1 SGHRS and CDR2 YFSETQ. The CDR3 extends over 16 amino acids. Trimming cost V 4 bases and J 3 bases; bases outside gene matches: 3. This CDR3 reads CASSPGTSGGTDTQYF. DNA for the CDR3: TGCGCCAGCAGCCCCGGGACTAGCGGGGGGACAGATACGCAGTATTTT.